This TCR beta chain is from a study of blood T cell repertoires in COVID-19. Study details: The origin of the acute and convalescent COVID-19 samples was the United States, Italy and Spain.

Some clones are missing from TCRdb's copy, which holds only in-frame ones; the method was immunoSEQ multiplex PCR. The profile shows about 250,000 clones, 85% to 90% of them singletons. Participants spanned ages roughly 18 to 95 years and resided in about 24 US areas. Cohort 3 recovery required two negative PCRs, clearance, or symptom resolution. There are 12 residues in the CDR3. The V end lost 7 bases, the J end lost 1 base, and 7 bases lay between the germline ends. Germline V gives CDR1 LNHDA, CDR2 SQIVND (reference sequence). This receptor was taken from a man in his forties who had recovered from COVID-19. The chain uses TRBV19 and TRBJ1-1; D perhaps matches TRBD1 (5 bases). Sequenced sample: PBMCs or T cells enriched from blood (not recorded which). CDR3 coding DNA: TGTGCCAGTATGACAGCGAACACTGAAGCTTTCTTT. Translating gives CASMTANTEAFF.